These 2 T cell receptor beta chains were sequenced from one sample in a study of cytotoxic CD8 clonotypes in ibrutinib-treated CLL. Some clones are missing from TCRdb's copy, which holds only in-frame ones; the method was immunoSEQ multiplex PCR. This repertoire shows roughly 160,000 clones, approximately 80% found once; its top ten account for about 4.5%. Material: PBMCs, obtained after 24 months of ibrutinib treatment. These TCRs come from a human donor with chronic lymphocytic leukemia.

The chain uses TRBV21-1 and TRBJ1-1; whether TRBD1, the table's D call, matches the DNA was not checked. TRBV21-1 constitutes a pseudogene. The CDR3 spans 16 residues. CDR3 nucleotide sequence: TGTGCCAGCAGCAGATCCGACAGGAACTTGAACACTGAAGCTTTCTTT. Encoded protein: CASSRSDRNLNTEAFF.

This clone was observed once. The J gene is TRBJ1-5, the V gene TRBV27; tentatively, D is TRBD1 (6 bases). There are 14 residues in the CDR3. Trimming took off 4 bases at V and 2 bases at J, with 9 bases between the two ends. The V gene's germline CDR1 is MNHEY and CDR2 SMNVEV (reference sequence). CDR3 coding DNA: TGTGCCAGCAGTTCACAGGGCGGCAATCAGCCCCAGCATTTT. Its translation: CASSSQGGNQPQHF.